The T cell receptor beta chain described here comes from a study of cytomegalovirus exposure and HLA in healthy donors. Study summary: Among around 400 genotyped donors, around 80% fell in the Caucasian-associated ancestry cluster.

Study conclusions and caveats: There were several of the most significant clusters that appeared linked to common viral pathogens in a later analysis. In a later analysis, specific HLA alleles were associated with around 17,000 TCR beta sequences at a 0.05 false discovery rate. Highest at DRB1 and lowest at HLA-C, TCR association rates differed among HLA loci in a later analysis.

Regarding this clone: Its target is not known.

The CDR3 runs to 16 residues. In germline, CDR1 is GTSNPN, CDR2 SVGIG (reference sequence). V was clipped by 2 bases and J by 2 bases, with 16 bases between them. PCR amplification relied on 60 Vbeta primers (plus 13 Jbeta primers). Sequenced by immunoSEQ multiplex PCR; TCRdb stores in-frame clones only, minus some. The sample lists 180,000 or so clones, roughly 79% occurring once. The clonotype comes from a man over 45 in good health and CMV-seropositive. The rearrangement links TRBV30 to TRBJ1-3; D perhaps matches TRBD1 (6 bases). What was sequenced was PBMCs. CDR3 nucleotides: TGTGCCTGGAGTATAGGGACACATTTTACTGGAAACACCATATATTTT. Translated, it gives CAWSIGTHFTGNTIYF.